This record looks at one T cell receptor beta chain sequence and its context. Profiled with immunoSEQ multiplex PCR; TCRdb holds only in-frame clones, not every one. Of about 530,000 clones listed, 85% to 90% are singletons. This sample was included in a study of blood T cell repertoires in COVID-19. On the study more broadly: From the United States, Italy and Spain came samples of acute and convalescent COVID-19.

The sequence derives from a woman in her 50s with COVID-19, enrolled during active disease. Sequenced: peripheral blood.

The CDR3 DNA reads TGTGCCAGCAGCTTACGGGTCCGGGTGCCACCCCTCCACTTT. It specifies CASSLRVRVPPLHF. V and J are TRBV7-8 and TRBJ1-6; D not resolved. The CDR3 contains 14 residues. Germline lookup yields CDR1 SGHVS and CDR2 FQNEAQ. Trimming took off 2 bases at V and 11 bases at J, with 13 bases between the two ends.